This TCR beta chain came from a study of CD8 T cells in ankylosing spondylitis. Each CDR3 protein gets one entry after TCRdb re-called the 5' RACE reads with MiXCR. The table shows about 220,000 distinct CDR3 sequences, with 6% to 8.5% occurring only once. Many counts were recorded for this clonotype. Its antigen is unidentified. Trimming took 3 bases from V and 10 from J, leaving 13 bases between them. CDR3 length: 12 amino acids. Germline values: CDR1 SGDLS, CDR2 YYNGEE. General study results and limits: For ankylosing spondylitis blood, a TCR beta motif of 7 or 8 highly homologous variants appeared characteristic. There was reportedly significant enrichment of clones that were disease-linked in matched ankylosing spondylitis synovial fluid.

The sample was blood, either unsorted or a sorted T cell fraction (not recorded which). This clonotype was sampled from a male donor with ankylosing spondylitis. The chain combines TRBV9 with TRBJ1-1; no clear D. The CDR3 nucleotides are TGTGCCAGCAGCGCCTATTCCGCCGGAGCTTTCTTT. Protein sequence: CASSAYSAGAFF. The entire variable domain, with the rest obtained from reference TRBV9 and TRBJ1-1, is as follows: DSGVTQTPKHLITATGQRVTLRCSPRSGDLSVYWYQQSLDQGLQFLIQYYNGEERAKGNILERFSAQQFPDLHSELNLSSLELGDSALYFCASSAYSAGAFFGQGTRLTVV.